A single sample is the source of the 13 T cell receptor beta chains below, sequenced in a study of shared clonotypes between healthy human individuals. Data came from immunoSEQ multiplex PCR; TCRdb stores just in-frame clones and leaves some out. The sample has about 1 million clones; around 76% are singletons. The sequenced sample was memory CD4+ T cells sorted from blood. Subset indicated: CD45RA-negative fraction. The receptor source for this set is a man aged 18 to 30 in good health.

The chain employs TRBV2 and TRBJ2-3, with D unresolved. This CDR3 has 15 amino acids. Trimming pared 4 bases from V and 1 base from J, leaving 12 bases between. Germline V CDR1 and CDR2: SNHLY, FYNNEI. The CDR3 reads CASSGQALRTDTQYF. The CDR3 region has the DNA TGTGCCAGCAGTGGGCAGGCCCTCCGCACAGATACGCAGTATTTT.

The CDR3 nucleotides read TGTGCCTGGAGTGTACGGGGACTAGCGGTAAACAATGAGCAGTTCTTC. Translating it yields CAWSVRGLAVNNEQFF. The chain has TRBV30 and TRBJ2-1, with TRBD2 matching over 11 bases. V shed 0 bases, J shed 5 bases, and the junction held 6 bases outside the gene matches. CDR1 is GTSNPN, CDR2 SVGIG, per germline (reference sequence). The CDR3 sequence is 16 residues long.

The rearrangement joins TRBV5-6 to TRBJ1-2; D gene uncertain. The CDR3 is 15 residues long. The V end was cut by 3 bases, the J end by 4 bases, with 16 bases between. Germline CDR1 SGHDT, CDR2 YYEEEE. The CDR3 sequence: CASSSFGRNPYGYTF. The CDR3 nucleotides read TGTGCCAGCAGCTCCTTCGGACGGAACCCCTATGGCTACACCTTC.

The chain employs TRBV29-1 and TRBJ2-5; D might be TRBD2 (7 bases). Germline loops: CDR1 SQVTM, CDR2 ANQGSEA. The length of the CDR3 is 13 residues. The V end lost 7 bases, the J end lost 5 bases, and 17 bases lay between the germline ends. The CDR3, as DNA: TGCAGCGGCCGGCGGGGGCTCGGGGAGACCCAGTACTTC. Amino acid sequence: CSGRRGLGETQYF.

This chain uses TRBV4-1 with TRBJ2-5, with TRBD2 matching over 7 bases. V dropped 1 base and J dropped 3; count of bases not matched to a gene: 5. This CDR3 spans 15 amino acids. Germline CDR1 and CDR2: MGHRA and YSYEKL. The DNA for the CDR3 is TGCGCCAGCAGCCAAGGGACTAGTTTGAAAGAGACCCAGTACTTC. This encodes CASSQGTSLKETQYF.

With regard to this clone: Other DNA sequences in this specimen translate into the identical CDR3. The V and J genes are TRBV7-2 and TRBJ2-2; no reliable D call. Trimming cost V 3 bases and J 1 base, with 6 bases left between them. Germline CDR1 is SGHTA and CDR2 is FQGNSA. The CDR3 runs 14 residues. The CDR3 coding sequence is TGTGCCAGCAGCTTTGTTGGGAACACCGGGGAGCTGTTTTTT. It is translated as CASSFVGNTGELFF. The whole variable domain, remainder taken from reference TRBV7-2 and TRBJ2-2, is GAGVSQSPSNKVTEKGKDVELRCDPISGHTALYWYRQSLGQGLEFLIYFQGNSAPDKSGLPSDRFSAERTGGSVSTLTIQRTQQEDSAVYLCASSFVGNTGELFFGEGSRLTVL.

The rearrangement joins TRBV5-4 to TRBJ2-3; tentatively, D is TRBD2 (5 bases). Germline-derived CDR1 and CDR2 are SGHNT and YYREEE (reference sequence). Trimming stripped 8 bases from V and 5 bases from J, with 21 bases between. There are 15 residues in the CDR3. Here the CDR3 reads CASRPAGLLGDTQYF. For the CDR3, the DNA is TGTGCCAGTCGGCCGGCGGGCCTGCTTGGAGATACGCAGTATTTT.

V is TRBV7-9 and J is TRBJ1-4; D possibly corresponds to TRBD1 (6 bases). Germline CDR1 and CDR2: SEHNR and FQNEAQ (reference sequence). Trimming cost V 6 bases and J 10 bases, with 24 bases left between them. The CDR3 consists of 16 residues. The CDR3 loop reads CASSSLEGTTRGKLFF. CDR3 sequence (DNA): TGTGCCAGCAGTTCACTCGAAGGGACAACAAGAGGAAAACTGTTTTTT.

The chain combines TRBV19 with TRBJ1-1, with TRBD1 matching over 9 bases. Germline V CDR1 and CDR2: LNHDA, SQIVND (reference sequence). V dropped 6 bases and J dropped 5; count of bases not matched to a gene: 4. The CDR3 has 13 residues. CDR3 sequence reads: CASSLQGATEAFF. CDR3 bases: TGTGCCAGTAGCCTACAGGGGGCGACTGAAGCTTTCTTT.

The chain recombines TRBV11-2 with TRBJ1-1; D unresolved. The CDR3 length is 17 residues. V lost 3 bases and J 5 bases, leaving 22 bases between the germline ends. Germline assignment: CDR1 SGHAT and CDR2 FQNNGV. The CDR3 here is CASSFLPSSGLKTEAFF. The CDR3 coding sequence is TGTGCCAGCAGCTTTTTGCCCTCATCAGGTTTAAAAACTGAAGCTTTCTTT. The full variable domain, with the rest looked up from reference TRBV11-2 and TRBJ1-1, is EAGVAQSPRYKIIEKRQSVAFWCNPISGHATLYWYQQILGQGPKLLIQFQNNGVVDDSQLPKDRFSAERLKGVDSTLKIQPAKLEDSAVYLCASSFLPSSGLKTEAFFGQGTRLTVV.

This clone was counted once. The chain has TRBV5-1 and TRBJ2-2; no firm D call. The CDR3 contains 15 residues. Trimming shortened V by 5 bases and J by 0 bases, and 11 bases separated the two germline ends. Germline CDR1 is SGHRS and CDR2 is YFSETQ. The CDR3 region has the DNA TGCGCCAGCAGATACGACCATACGAACACCGGGGAGCTGTTTTTT. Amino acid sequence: CASRYDHTNTGELFF.

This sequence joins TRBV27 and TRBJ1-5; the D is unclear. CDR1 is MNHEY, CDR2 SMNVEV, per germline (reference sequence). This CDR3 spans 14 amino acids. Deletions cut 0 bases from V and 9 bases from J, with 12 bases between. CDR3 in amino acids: CASSLSHTTRPQHF. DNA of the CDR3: TGTGCCAGCAGTTTATCCCACACCACGAGGCCCCAGCATTTT.

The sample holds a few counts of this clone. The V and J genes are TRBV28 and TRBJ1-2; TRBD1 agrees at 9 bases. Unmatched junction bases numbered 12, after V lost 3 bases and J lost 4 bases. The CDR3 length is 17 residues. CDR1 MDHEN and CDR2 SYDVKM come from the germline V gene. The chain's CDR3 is CASSFTGQGFPLYGYTF. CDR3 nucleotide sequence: TGTGCCAGCAGTTTTACGGGACAGGGTTTTCCCCTCTATGGCTACACCTTC.